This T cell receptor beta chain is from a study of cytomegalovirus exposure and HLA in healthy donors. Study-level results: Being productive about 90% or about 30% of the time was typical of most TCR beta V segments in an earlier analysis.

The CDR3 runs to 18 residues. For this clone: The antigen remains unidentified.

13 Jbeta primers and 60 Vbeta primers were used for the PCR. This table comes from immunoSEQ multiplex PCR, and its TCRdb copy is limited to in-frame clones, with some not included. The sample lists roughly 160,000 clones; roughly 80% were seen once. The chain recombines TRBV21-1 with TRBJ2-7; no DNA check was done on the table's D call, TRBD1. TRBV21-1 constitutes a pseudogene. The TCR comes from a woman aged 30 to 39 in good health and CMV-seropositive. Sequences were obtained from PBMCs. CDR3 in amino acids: CASRSNRARGYLPYEQYF. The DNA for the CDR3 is TGTGCCAGCAGAAGCAACAGGGCGAGGGGATATTTGCCCTACGAGCAGTACTTC.